The rows below give T cell receptor beta chains drawn from one sample of a study of shared clonotypes between healthy human individuals. The method was immunoSEQ multiplex PCR; TCRdb's version includes in-frame clones alone and lacks a portion of them. The table has more than 550,000 clones, roughly 72% seen once. The material sequenced was memory CD4+ T cells sorted from blood. Receptor source: a woman under 40 in good health. Both conserved end residues are part of each CDR3. The order of the fields is V gene, J gene, D gene, clone size, CDR3 protein, CDR3 DNA. The D gene is left open where the match is weak. A clone size is listed for some rows: how often the clone was seen (once, few, many), or a class if it is expanded.

TRBV18,TRBJ1-5,NA,NA,CASSPSGEAQHF,TGTGCCAGCTCACCATCGGGGGAGGCCCAGCATTTT
TRBV5-1,TRBJ2-1,TRBD1,few,CASSQGDRDRNEQFF,TGCGCCAGCAGCCAAGGGGACAGGGATAGGAATGAGCAGTTCTTC
TRBV7-2,TRBJ2-3,NA,NA,CASSSAALRTDTQYF,TGTGCCAGCAGTTCGGCCGCCCTTCGCACAGATACGCAGTATTTT
TRBV5-1,TRBJ2-5,NA,few,CASSPAVRETQYF,TGCGCCAGCAGCCCCGCAGTCCGAGAGACCCAGTACTTC
TRBV15,TRBJ1-2,NA,NA,CATSREAGSNYGYTF,TGTGCCACCAGCAGAGAGGCAGGATCAAACTATGGCTACACCTTC
TRBV2,TRBJ1-1,NA,NA,CASSETIQGLTEAFF,TGTGCCAGCAGTGAAACCATTCAGGGGCTCACTGAAGCTTTCTTT
TRBV29-1,TRBJ1-1,TRBD1,NA,CSVAGQGLGTEAFF,TGCAGCGTTGCGGGACAGGGTCTAGGCACTGAAGCTTTCTTT
TRBV28,TRBJ1-5,NA,NA,CASSLGGSGNQPQHF,TGTGCCAGCAGTTTAGGTGGCAGCGGCAATCAGCCCCAGCATTTT
TRBV5-1,TRBJ2-3,TRBD1,NA,CASSLQGHSTDTQYF,TGCGCCAGCAGCTTACAGGGGCATAGCACAGATACGCAGTATTTT
TRBV7-9,TRBJ2-2,NA,NA,CASSLGGFSGNTGELFF,TGTGCCAGCAGCTTAGGAGGTTTTAGCGGGAACACCGGGGAGCTGTTTTTT
TRBV6-5,TRBJ1-5,NA,NA,CASSYEGSNQPQHF,TGTGCCAGCAGTTACGAGGGAAGCAATCAGCCCCAGCATTTT
TRBV18,TRBJ2-6,TRBD2,NA,CASSPVLAGDSGANVLTF,TGTGCCAGCTCACCTGTACTAGCGGGGGACTCTGGGGCCAACGTCCTGACTTTC
TRBV28,TRBJ2-3,NA,NA,CASSSSRTGTGTIRYF,TGTGCCAGCAGTTCATCCCGGACAGGGACTGGGACTATCCGATATTTT
TRBV7-2,TRBJ1-4,TRBD1,NA,CASSPGQAATNEKLFF,TGTGCCAGCAGCCCGGGACAGGCTGCAACTAATGAAAAACTGTTTTTT
TRBV7-3,TRBJ2-1,TRBD2,NA,CASSPGLAGGPGNEQFF,TGTGCCAGCAGTCCAGGACTAGCGGGAGGGCCTGGGAATGAGCAGTTCTTC
TRBV11-2,TRBJ2-7,TRBD1,NA,CASSRQRDSYEQYF,TGTGCCAGCAGCCGCCAACGGGACAGCTACGAGCAGTACTTC
TRBV28,TRBJ2-2,TRBD1,NA,CASRPTGTNTGELFF,TGTGCTTCCCGTCCGACAGGGACGAACACCGGGGAGCTGTTTTTT
TRBV7-9,TRBJ2-1,NA,NA,CASSVGQRKGNEQFF,TGTGCCAGCAGCGTCGGACAAAGAAAGGGGAATGAGCAGTTCTTC
TRBV4-2,TRBJ1-2,NA,few,CASSQEEGVLYGYTF,TGTGCCAGCAGCCAAGAAGAAGGGGTCCTCTATGGCTACACCTTC
TRBV28,TRBJ2-7,TRBD1,once,CASSSGQGTYEQYF,TGTGCCAGCAGTTCGGGACAGGGTACCTACGAGCAGTACTTC
TRBV21-1,TRBJ1-1,NA,many,CATTHSPAFF,TGTGCCACCACCCACTCGCCAGCTTTCTTT
TRBV28,TRBJ2-7,TRBD1,NA,CASSYGTGGTYEQYF,TGTGCCAGCAGTTACGGGACAGGGGGGACCTACGAGCAGTACTTC
TRBV5-1,TRBJ1-3,NA,NA,CASRDARSGNTIYF,TGCGCCAGCAGAGATGCGAGGTCGGGAAACACCATATATTTT
TRBV6-5,TRBJ2-1,TRBD2,NA,CASSRTSGRAHEQFF,TGTGCCAGCAGTAGGACTAGCGGGAGGGCGCATGAGCAGTTCTTC
TRBV6-5,TRBJ1-5,TRBD1,few,CASSGTGDQPQHF,TGTGCCAGCAGTGGGACAGGGGATCAGCCCCAGCATTTT
TRBV15,TRBJ2-2,NA,NA,CATSRDRLATTGELFF,TGTGCCACCAGCAGAGATCGGCTAGCGACCACCGGGGAGCTGTTTTTT
TRBV5-1,TRBJ2-3,TRBD1,NA,CASRSGQGPPHTQYF,TGCGCCAGCAGATCGGGACAGGGGCCACCCCATACGCAGTATTTT
TRBV2,TRBJ2-2,NA,few,CASSEAPRTGELFF,TGTGCCAGCAGTGAAGCACCGAGGACCGGGGAGCTGTTTTTT
TRBV28,TRBJ1-4,NA,NA,CASRTDGGMEKLFF,TGTGCCAGCAGGACAGATGGGGGAATGGAAAAACTGTTTTTT
TRBV7-9,TRBJ2-3,TRBD2,once,CASSFTSVDTQYF,TGTGCCAGCAGCTTTACTAGCGTAGATACGCAGTATTTT
TRBV6-6,TRBJ1-1,NA,NA,CASSYSRGSGTEAFF,TGTGCCAGCAGTTACTCGAGAGGGTCCGGAACTGAAGCTTTCTTT
TRBV6-6,TRBJ1-5,NA,few,CASSYSSNQPQHF,TGTGCCAGCAGTTACTCGAGCAATCAGCCCCAGCATTTT
TRBV5-1,TRBJ2-5,NA,NA,CASSFNRETQYF,TGCGCCAGCAGCTTTAATCGGGAGACCCAGTACTTC
TRBV28,TRBJ2-7,NA,NA,CASTTFRDGAYEQYF,TGTGCCAGCACCACCTTCCGGGACGGGGCCTACGAGCAGTACTTC
TRBV19,TRBJ1-1,NA,NA,CASSRSLENTEAFF,TGTGCCAGTAGCCGGAGTTTAGAGAACACTGAAGCTTTCTTT
TRBV7-8,TRBJ1-1,NA,once,CASSQHGNTEAFF,TGTGCCAGCAGCCAGCATGGGAACACTGAAGCTTTCTTT
TRBV30,TRBJ1-5,NA,NA,CTWSADSNQPQHF,TGTACCTGGAGTGCGGATAGCAATCAGCCCCAGCATTTT
TRBV6-1,TRBJ2-5,TRBD1,few,CASSGTGGETQYF,TGTGCCAGCAGTGGGACAGGGGGAGAGACCCAGTACTTC
TRBV6-5,TRBJ2-2,NA,NA,CASSYSEVTELFF,TGTGCCAGCAGTTACTCTGAGGTTACGGAGCTGTTTTTT
TRBV2,TRBJ2-5,NA,NA,CASNPAGRGETQYF,TGTGCCAGCAACCCTGCGGGGAGAGGAGAGACCCAGTACTTC
TRBV5-1,TRBJ2-5,NA,NA,CASSLGTRLETQYF,TGCGCCAGCAGCTTGGGAACTAGGTTGGAGACCCAGTACTTC
TRBV4-1,TRBJ2-2,NA,NA,CASSQGPLGTGELFF,TGCGCCAGCAGCCAAGGACCTTTGGGAACCGGGGAGCTGTTTTTT
TRBV5-1,TRBJ1-1,TRBD1,NA,CASSRGTENTEAFF,TGCGCCAGCAGCCGCGGGACAGAGAACACTGAAGCTTTCTTT
TRBV7-8,TRBJ1-1,NA,NA,CASSLGANTEAFF,TGTGCCAGCAGCCTCGGGGCGAACACTGAAGCTTTCTTT
TRBV11-2,TRBJ1-3,NA,NA,CASSPSFSGNTIYF,TGTGCCAGCAGCCCTAGTTTTTCTGGAAACACCATATATTTT
TRBV11-2,TRBJ2-2,NA,once,CASSPSGTALAGELFF,TGTGCCAGCAGCCCATCCGGGACCGCCCTCGCCGGGGAGCTGTTTTTT
TRBV9,TRBJ2-1,TRBD2,NA,CASSSRTSGNEQFF,TGTGCCAGCAGCTCCCGGACTAGCGGAAATGAGCAGTTCTTC
TRBV5-8,TRBJ2-1,NA,few,CASSPRTGSSEQFF,TGTGCCAGCAGCCCGCGGACTGGTTCGTCCGAGCAGTTCTTC
TRBV28,TRBJ2-5,NA,NA,CASRLTGRETQYF,TGTGCCAGCAGGCTTACAGGGCGGGAGACCCAGTACTTC
TRBV11-2,TRBJ2-3,TRBD2,NA,CASSGLSGRARKQYF,TGTGCCAGCAGCGGGCTTAGCGGGAGAGCAAGGAAGCAGTATTTT
TRBV27,TRBJ1-6,TRBD1,NA,CASSPQGNNSPLHF,TGTGCCAGCAGTCCACAGGGGAATAATTCACCCCTCCACTTT
TRBV28,TRBJ2-7,TRBD1,NA,CASRRPGTGTYEQYF,TGTGCCAGCAGACGACCCGGGACAGGCACCTACGAGCAGTACTTC